This T cell receptor (beta chain) is drawn from a study of human T cells and chemical hapten exposure. This clonotype was seen ten or more times. Time point reported: healthy volunteer bleed at 2 weeks. The authors' total RNA extraction used unfractionated whole blood. The CDR3 is made up of 16 amino acids. Trimming shortened V by 4 bases and J by 6 bases, and 19 bases separated the two germline ends. From germline, CDR1 is SGHRS and CDR2 YFSETQ. The library attached unique molecular identifiers to individual cDNA molecules. Using its own MiXCR run on the RACE reads, TCRdb lists one record per CDR3 protein. The sample yields tens of thousands of distinct CDR3 sequences, around 7% seen once.

This chain links TRBV5-1 with TRBJ2-2, with a tentative D call TRBD2 (6 bases). Sequencing used whole blood. The receptor was isolated from a human donor in good health. Some clones in this sample may be carry-over from other donors' samples. Here the CDR3 reads CASSPGVLSGAGELFF. The DNA for the CDR3 is TGCGCCAGCAGCCCGGGAGTCCTAAGCGGAGCCGGGGAGCTGTTTTTT.